This TCR beta chain was found in a study of blood T cell repertoires in COVID-19. V shed 5 bases and J shed 0 bases, with 4 bases lying between them. The CDR3 is made up of 14 amino acids. Germline CDR1 KGHDR, CDR2 SFDVKD. Sequencing was performed with immunoSEQ multiplex PCR; in TCRdb, only in-frame clones are kept and a portion is missing. This table holds about 130,000 clones, around 80% found once. This clone came up a few times. Sample: peripheral blood. The origin of this receptor is a man aged 40-49 years with active or convalescent COVID-19. The chain links TRBV24-1 to TRBJ2-6, with D unresolved. This CDR3 is CATSASSGANVLTF. CDR3 coding DNA: TGTGCCACCAGTGCTAGCTCTGGGGCCAACGTCCTGACTTTC.